This T cell receptor (beta chain) was sequenced in a study of CD8+ T cells in alopecia areata. Sequencing relied on a cDNA template that was reverse transcribed from extracted RNA. TCRdb keeps only in-frame clones here, not all; method: immunoSEQ multiplex PCR. The table lists 150,000 or so clones, approximately 65% of them singletons. Treatment given: oral pan-JAK inhibitor, 5-10 mg twice daily. Alopecia areata patients provided lesional scalp punch biopsies and peripheral blood, both collected for the study. CDR1 and CDR2 from the germline V gene are KGHSH and LQKENI. Germline trimming cut 3 bases from V and 5 bases from J; bases unmatched to any gene: 3. The CDR3 is 13 amino acids.

The source material was CD4+ T cells sorted from blood, sampled at week 4, from a patient treated with tofacitinib. This sequence joins TRBV18 and TRBJ1-2, with TRBD1 identical over 7 bases. The receptor's source is a human donor with alopecia areata. The CDR3 reads CASSPEGAYGYTF. In DNA, the CDR3 is TGTGCCAGCTCACCCGAGGGGGCTTATGGCTACACCTTC.